Listed below are T cell receptor beta chains from one sample, sequenced in a study of T cell responses to AZD1222 COVID-19 vaccine. Assay used: immunoSEQ multiplex PCR; TCRdb lists only in-frame clones, some missing. The sample gives about 100,000 clones, 90% of which show up once; approximately 1.3% is in the top ten. This material consisted of peripheral blood, taken on day 0 of AZD1222 vaccination. The receptors shown here come from an adult in good health. CDR3s leave out the opening cysteine and the closing phenylalanine or tryptophan. D genes are given only for firm matches.

d_gene: NA; j_gene: TRBJ1-1; v_gene: TRBV10-1; CDR3aa: ASSESARRYTEAF
d_gene: NA; j_gene: TRBJ2-2; v_gene: TRBV5-1; CDR3aa: ASRGEGELF
d_gene: TRBD1; j_gene: TRBJ2-7; v_gene: TRBV2; CDR3aa: ASVGDSFPNEQY
d_gene: NA; j_gene: TRBJ1-3; v_gene: TRBV30; CDR3aa: AWSQTGISGNTIY
d_gene: NA; j_gene: TRBJ2-5; v_gene: TRBV19; CDR3aa: ASSVGSTLGETQY
d_gene: TRBD1; j_gene: TRBJ2-1; v_gene: TRBV24-1; CDR3aa: ATSDSGQESNEQF
d_gene: NA; j_gene: TRBJ2-3; v_gene: TRBV28; CDR3aa: ASSALDTQY
d_gene: NA; j_gene: TRBJ1-4; v_gene: TRBV24-1; CDR3aa: ATSDYKGELF
d_gene: NA; j_gene: TRBJ1-1; v_gene: TRBV2; CDR3aa: ASSSAGVFSEAF
d_gene: TRBD2; j_gene: TRBJ2-1; v_gene: TRBV7-9; CDR3aa: ASSKGTSAYNEQF